A single sample gave rise to the 5 T cell receptor beta chains below, sequenced in a study of T cells in tuberculosis. Clones were read by immunoSEQ multiplex PCR, and TCRdb kept only the in-frame ones, dropping some. The sample lists under 45,000 clones, over 90% occurring once. Specimen: PBMCs. Receptor source: a donor between 10 and 35 years old with latent tuberculosis or without tuberculosis infection.

The chain combines TRBV19 with TRBJ2-2; D perhaps matches TRBD2 (6 bases). V shed 2 bases and J shed 0 bases, with 25 bases lying between them. The CDR3 consists of 21 residues. The germline V gene has CDR1 LNHDA and CDR2 SQIVND (reference sequence). In DNA, the CDR3 is TGTGCCAGTAGTATATTAACGCTATGGGCAGCGGGCGACACGAACACCGGGGAGCTGTTTTTT. Translation gives CASSILTLWAAGDTNTGELFF.

The rearrangement links TRBV29-1 to TRBJ2-1, with a tentative D call TRBD1 (6 bases). This CDR3 is built from 17 residues. V gave up 2 bases and J gave up 6 bases, with 23 bases separating them. Germline CDR1 and CDR2: SQVTM and ANQGSEA. The CDR3 DNA sequence: TGCAGCGTTGAAAACTGGGGCCGGACAGTGGGACCCAATGAGCAGTTCTTC. It yields the protein CSVENWGRTVGPNEQFF.

This chain joins TRBV30 and TRBJ1-5; weak D call: TRBD1 (5 bases). CDR1 and CDR2 (germline): GTSNPN, SVGIG (reference sequence). The CDR3 covers 13 residues. V dropped 1 base and J dropped 7 bases, with 11 bases sitting between them. Written as DNA, the CDR3 is TGTGCCTGGAGTGCACAGGATCGGCAGCCCCAGCATTTT. It is translated as CAWSAQDRQPQHF.

The rearrangement links TRBV7-3 to TRBJ1-1; possible D gene TRBD1, 5 bases. CDR3 size: 13 residues. Germline CDR1 SGHTA, CDR2 FQGTGA. Between the trimmed V and J ends, which lost 3 bases and 5 bases, there was a span of 10 bases. The CDR3 nucleotides are TGTGCCAGCAGCTTGTCTGGGGGGACTGAAGCTTTCTTT. This sequence encodes CASSLSGGTEAFF.

Concerning this clone: One end of the junction is discordant with germline, which a read error may explain. J is TRBJ2-1 and V is TRBV6-6; TRBD1 aligns across 10 bases. The CDR3 consists of 16 residues. Germline V gene data show CDR1 as MNHNY and CDR2 as SVGAGI (reference sequence). CDR3 region: CASSLGSGTGASQELF. The DNA of the CDR3 is TGTGCCAGCAGTTTAGGCTCCGGGACAGGGGCCAGTCAGGAGCTCTTC.